One and the same sample provided the 10 T cell receptor beta chains below, sequenced in a study of Graves' ophthalmopathy and Graves' hyperthyroidism. Beta-chain TCR CDR3 regions were amplified from RNA transcripts. HTBI primers primed a first-round RT-PCR, and a second-round multiplex PCR followed. TCRdb passed the multiplex PCR reads through MiXCR, listing each CDR3 protein once. The sample consists of about 210,000 distinct CDR3 sequences, less than 30% of them appearing once. Specimen: peripheral blood. The receptor set was obtained from a man aged 50 to 59 with Graves' ophthalmopathy.

At least ten counts were recorded for this clonotype. The chain joins TRBV6-5 to TRBJ1-1, with a tentative D call TRBD1 (5 bases). The CDR3 is 13 amino acids. Looked up from germline, CDR1 is MNHEY and CDR2 is SVGAGI. With 7 bases removed from V and 0 bases from J, the gap between germline ends came to 9 bases. CDR3: CASIWGMNTEAFF. The CDR3 DNA sequence: TGTGCCAGCATTTGGGGCATGAACACTGAAGCTTTCTTT.

There are many counts of this clonotype. The J gene is TRBJ2-5, the V gene TRBV7-9; TRBD2 might be the D (5 bases). The CDR3 is made up of 14 amino acids. The V and J ends lost 7 bases and 5 bases respectively, with 17 bases between them. Germline V lookup: CDR1 SEHNR, CDR2 FQNEAQ (reference sequence). The CDR3 loop is CASIRLPEDETQYF. DNA for the CDR3: TGTGCCAGCATACGGCTCCCGGAGGATGAGACCCAGTACTTC. Full variable domain (missing parts from reference TRBV7-9 and TRBJ2-5): DTGVSQNPRHKITKRGQNVTFRCDPISEHNRLYWYRQTLGQGPEFLTYFQNEAQLEKSRLLSDRFSAERPKGSFSTLEIQRTEQGDSAMYLCASIRLPEDETQYFGPGTRLLVL.

This clonotype was seen ten or more times. The chain combines TRBV27 with TRBJ1-3; D gene uncertain. CDR3 length: 15 amino acids. Deletions cut 8 bases from V and 0 bases from J, with 14 bases between. Germline CDR1 and CDR2: MNHEY and SMNVEV (reference sequence). As DNA, the CDR3 is TGTGCCAGCGCCGATCTCGAGGGCTCTGGAAACACCATATATTTT. This gives the protein CASADLEGSGNTIYF.

This clonotype was observed once. The rearrangement joins TRBV6-5 to TRBJ1-1; TRBD1 agrees at 9 bases. V was pared by 0 bases and J by 5 bases, with 4 bases of the junction left unmatched. This CDR3 is 15 amino acids long. Germline CDR1 reads MNHEY; CDR2 reads SVGAGI. CDR3 sequence reads: CASSYSLTGGTEAFF. The CDR3 DNA follows: TGTGCCAGCAGTTACTCCTTGACAGGGGGAACTGAAGCTTTCTTT.

Worth noting for this clonotype: With a much larger clone just one base away, this may be a read error. V gene TRBV27 combines with J gene TRBJ2-5, with TRBD1 matching over 8 bases. The CDR3 has 13 amino acids. Germline assignment: CDR1 MNHEY and CDR2 SMNVEV (reference sequence). The junction had 7 bases not matched to a gene; V was cut back by 8 bases and J by 5 bases. The CDR3 coding sequence is TGTGCCAGCGCAAACAGGGGGTCTGAGACCCAGTACTTC. It specifies CASANRGSETQYF.

This chain uses TRBV12-3 or TRBV12-4 with TRBJ2-7; no clear D. V was cut by 6 bases and J by 3 bases, with 12 bases left in between. The CDR3 has 13 residues. CDR3 sequence reads: CASSQGFDYEQYF. The CDR3 DNA sequence: TGTGCCAGCAGCCAAGGTTTTGACTACGAGCAGTACTTC.

This clonotype was picked up a small number of times. This rearrangement joins TRBV6-2 or TRBV6-3 to TRBJ1-5; unclear D gene. The CDR3 sequence is 12 residues long. V gave up 2 bases and J gave up 6 bases, with 5 bases separating them. Germline values: CDR1 MNHEY, CDR2 SVGEGT. In DNA form, the CDR3 reads TGTGCCAGCAGTTACCCTATTCAGCCCCAGCATTTT. Translating it yields CASSYPIQPQHF.

In its sample, this clonotype was seen many times. The chain joins TRBV12-3 or TRBV12-4 to TRBJ2-7; D remains ambiguous. V was cut by 6 bases and J by 7 bases, with 13 bases left in between. The length of the CDR3 is 12 residues. This chain's CDR3 is CASSFGPGEQYF. The CDR3 bases are TGTGCCAGCAGCTTTGGACCTGGGGAGCAGTACTTC.

This clonotype was seen at least ten times. The rearrangement links TRBV7-9 to TRBJ1-3; 7 bases agree with TRBD1. Per germline, CDR1 SEHNR and CDR2 FQNEAQ (reference sequence). J lost 0 bases, V lost 5 bases, and 7 bases had no gene match. The length of the CDR3 is 16 residues. CDR3 coding DNA: TGTGCCAGCAGCACGACAGGGCCTCACTCTGGAAACACCATATATTTT. It is translated as CASSTTGPHSGNTIYF. The variable domain in full, with the rest retrieved from reference TRBV7-9 and TRBJ1-3, is DTGVSQNPRHKITKRGQNVTFRCDPISEHNRLYWYRQTLGQGPEFLTYFQNEAQLEKSRLLSDRFSAERPKGSFSTLEIQRTEQGDSAMYLCASSTTGPHSGNTIYFGEGSWLTVV.

This clonotype was observed at least ten times. The genes are TRBV15 and TRBJ2-7; D gene ambiguous. Germline CDR1 is LNHNV and CDR2 is YYDKDF (reference sequence). The CDR3 is 15 residues long. The V end lost 1 base, the J end lost 1 base, and 11 bases lay between the germline ends. The CDR3 reads CATSRAARRSYEQYF. The CDR3 DNA follows: TGTGCCACCAGCAGAGCGGCCCGTCGGTCCTACGAGCAGTACTTC.